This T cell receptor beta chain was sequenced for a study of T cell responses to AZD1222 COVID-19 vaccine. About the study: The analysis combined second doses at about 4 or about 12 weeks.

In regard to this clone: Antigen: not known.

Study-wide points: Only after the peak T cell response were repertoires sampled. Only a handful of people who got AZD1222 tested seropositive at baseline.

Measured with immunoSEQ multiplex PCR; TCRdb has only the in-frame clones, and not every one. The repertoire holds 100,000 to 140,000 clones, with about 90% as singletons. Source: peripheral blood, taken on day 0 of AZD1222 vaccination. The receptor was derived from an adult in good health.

This CDR3 is CASSTVGGSSGNTIYF. CDR3 nucleotides: TGTGCCAGTAGCACGGTGGGGGGCAGCTCTGGAAACACCATATATTTT. The gene calls are TRBV19 and TRBJ1-3; D perhaps matches TRBD1 (6 bases). Germline CDR1 is LNHDA and CDR2 is SQIVND (reference sequence). V lost 6 bases to trimming and J lost 0 bases, with 15 bases between them. The CDR3 loop spans 16 amino acids.